This is a list of T cell receptor beta chains from one sample in a study of blood T cells in healthy people across ages. Each CDR3 protein gets one entry after TCRdb re-called the 5' RACE reads with MiXCR. Of around 780,000 distinct CDR3 sequences in the sample, 25% to 30% were seen once. These data also featured in a second study, about T cells of mothers and their children.

Sequenced material: blood. The receptors were gathered from a boy younger than 18 in good health. Each CDR3 is given with its conserved first and last residue. The D gene is left open where the match is weak. Rows may omit the clone size; those that give it use once, few, many or a size class.

j_call	d_call	cdr3_length	v_call	clone_size	cdr3_nt	cdr3_aa
TRBJ2-3	TRBD1	15	TRBV20-1	.	TGCAGTGCCCCTCCTTTGGACAGGGGATCAGATACGCAGTATTTT	CSAPPLDRGSDTQYF
TRBJ2-7	.	15	TRBV4-1	few	TGCGCCAGCAGCCCCCCCGGTGGCAGCTACTACGAGCAGTACTTC	CASSPPGGSYYEQYF
TRBJ1-1	.	12	TRBV5-1	.	TGCGCCAGACAAAGGACCAGGCCTGAAGCTTTCTTT	CARQRTRPEAFF
TRBJ2-2	.	16	TRBV27	few	TGTGCCAGCAGCCTTCCCCCGCAGGGGAGCACCGGGGAGCTGTTTTTT	CASSLPPQGSTGELFF
TRBJ2-7	.	15	TRBV15	.	TGTGCCACCAGCAGGGGCGGGACAGCAACCTACGAGCAGTACTTC	CATSRGGTATYEQYF
TRBJ1-5	.	12	TRBV20-1	few	TGCAGTGCTACGGGGGGCAATCAGCCCCAGCATTTT	CSATGGNQPQHF
TRBJ2-7	TRBD1	11	TRBV28	many	TGTGCCAGTACAGGGGGCTACGAGCAGTACTTC	CASTGGYEQYF
TRBJ2-5	TRBD2	14	TRBV20-1	.	TGCAGTGCTCCCGGGGCGGGGGGTCAAGAGACCCAGTACTTC	CSAPGAGGQETQYF
TRBJ2-2	.	14	TRBV7-8	few	TGTGCCAGCAGTTCCAGGGGTAGCACCGGGGAGCTGTTTTTT	CASSSRGSTGELFF
TRBJ2-3	.	14	TRBV4-1	few	TGCGCCAGCAGCCAAGTTAAGTTCACAGATACGCAGTATTTT	CASSQVKFTDTQYF
TRBJ2-1	.	12	TRBV20-1	few	TGCAGTGCTAGTTGGGGCGGGGATGAGCAGTTCTTC	CSASWGGDEQFF
TRBJ2-4	.	13	TRBV29-1	few	TGCAGCGTCCGAGTGCGTGCCAAAAACATTCAGTACTTC	CSVRVRAKNIQYF
TRBJ1-1	.	15	TRBV28	few	TGTGCCAGCAGTTTGGGGGGGGGTTCGAGCACTGAAGCTTTCTTT	CASSLGGGSSTEAFF
TRBJ1-5	.	14	TRBV20-1	.	TGCAGTGCTAGTCCAGGGATCCGCAATCAGCCCCAGCATTTT	CSASPGIRNQPQHF
TRBJ1-1	.	11	TRBV6-1	.	TGTGCCAGCGGGAGCAACACTGAAGCTTTCTTT	CASGSNTEAFF
TRBJ1-2	.	15	TRBV7-2	.	TGTGCCAGCAGCCCACTTCGGGCAGGGGACTATGGCTACACCTTC	CASSPLRAGDYGYTF
TRBJ2-4	.	16	TRBV9	.	TGTGCCAGCAGCGATTCGAGCGGGTTAGCCAAAAACATTCAGTACTTC	CASSDSSGLAKNIQYF
TRBJ1-1	.	16	TRBV11-2	.	TGTGCCAGCAGCCCCAAGGGCGGGCAGGGAGAAACTGAAGCTTTCTTT	CASSPKGGQGETEAFF
TRBJ2-7	.	14	TRBV5-1	.	TGCGCCAGCAGCTTGCGGACACCCCGATACGAGCAGTACTTC	CASSLRTPRYEQYF
TRBJ1-2	.	11	TRBV28	few	TGTGCCAGCAGCCTCAGGGAGGGCTACACCTTC	CASSLREGYTF
TRBJ1-2	TRBD1	14	TRBV6-5	few	TGTGCCAGCACCCCTGTTCAGGGGGCGCGCGGCTACACCTTC	CASTPVQGARGYTF
TRBJ1-2	.	16	TRBV4-1	.	TGCGCCAGCAGCCAAGTGTTTGGGGGAACTAACTATGGCTACACCTTC	CASSQVFGGTNYGYTF
TRBJ1-1	TRBD1	13	TRBV5-1	few	TGCGCCAGCAGCCCGTTGGGACAGGGGAAAGCTTTCTTT	CASSPLGQGKAFF
TRBJ2-2	.	14	TRBV19	few	TGTGCCAGTAGTCAAGGGTCCCCTGGAGGGGAGCTGTTTTTT	CASSQGSPGGELFF
TRBJ1-1	TRBD1	13	TRBV29-1	.	TGCAGCGTTGTTCCAGGGGGGGACACTGAAGCTTTCTTT	CSVVPGGDTEAFF
TRBJ2-1	TRBD2	14	TRBV28	.	TGTGCCAGCACTTTAGGACTAGCGGGAGGAAATCTGTTCTTC	CASTLGLAGGNLFF
TRBJ2-5	.	12	TRBV20-1	.	TGCAGTGCTGGACCGAGGGTTGAGACCCAGTACTTC	CSAGPRVETQYF
TRBJ2-3	.	15	TRBV20-1	.	TGCAGTGCCCCACTAGGCGGATCTAGCACAGATACGCAGTATTTT	CSAPLGGSSTDTQYF
TRBJ2-7	.	14	TRBV20-1	few	TGCAGTGCCAATCCCTGGGACAAGACCTACGAGCAGTACTTC	CSANPWDKTYEQYF
TRBJ2-7	.	15	TRBV4-3	.	TGCGCCAGCAGCCAAGACCAGGGTAGTTCCTACGAGCAGTACTTC	CASSQDQGSSYEQYF
TRBJ2-5	.	14	TRBV7-7	many	TGTGCTAGCAGCCCCCGGGCCTTGGGGGAGACCCAGTACTTC	CASSPRALGETQYF
TRBJ1-6	TRBD1	13	TRBV10-3	.	TGTGCCATCAGACCGGGACAGGGGGTCACCCTCCACTTT	CAIRPGQGVTLHF
TRBJ2-1	TRBD2	14	TRBV5-1	.	TGCGCCAGCAGGGCGGGGGGCCTTGTTGATGAGCAGTTCTTC	CASRAGGLVDEQFF
TRBJ2-7	TRBD2	14	TRBV14	few	TGTGCCAGCAGCCAAGCAAAGGGACTAAACGAGCAGTACTTC	CASSQAKGLNEQYF
TRBJ2-2	.	14	TRBV5-1	.	TGCGCCAGCAGCCGTTTCCCCCGAAACGGGGAGCTGTTTTTT	CASSRFPRNGELFF
TRBJ2-4	.	18	TRBV6-1	few	TGTGCCAGCAGCCGATCCCTTACAGGCCTAGGAGACAAAAACATTCAGTACTTC	CASSRSLTGLGDKNIQYF
TRBJ2-7	TRBD1	16	TRBV12-3/TRBV12-4	.	TGTGCCAGCAGCCCGAGCCTCAGGGGGCAGGGTGGCGAGCAGTACTTC	CASSPSLRGQGGEQYF
TRBJ2-1	.	13	TRBV28	.	TGTGCCAGCAGTTTAGGATTGGAGGATGAGCAGTTCTTC	CASSLGLEDEQFF
TRBJ2-3	.	16	TRBV12-3/TRBV12-4	.	TGTGCCAGCAGCTGGGACTCTTCGCCTAGCACAGATACACAGTATTTT	CASSWDSSPSTDTQYF
TRBJ2-1	TRBD2	19	TRBV5-6	few	TGTGCCAGCAGCCTCCCCTGGACTAGCGGGGGGTTCACCTACAATGAGCAGTTCTTC	CASSLPWTSGGFTYNEQFF